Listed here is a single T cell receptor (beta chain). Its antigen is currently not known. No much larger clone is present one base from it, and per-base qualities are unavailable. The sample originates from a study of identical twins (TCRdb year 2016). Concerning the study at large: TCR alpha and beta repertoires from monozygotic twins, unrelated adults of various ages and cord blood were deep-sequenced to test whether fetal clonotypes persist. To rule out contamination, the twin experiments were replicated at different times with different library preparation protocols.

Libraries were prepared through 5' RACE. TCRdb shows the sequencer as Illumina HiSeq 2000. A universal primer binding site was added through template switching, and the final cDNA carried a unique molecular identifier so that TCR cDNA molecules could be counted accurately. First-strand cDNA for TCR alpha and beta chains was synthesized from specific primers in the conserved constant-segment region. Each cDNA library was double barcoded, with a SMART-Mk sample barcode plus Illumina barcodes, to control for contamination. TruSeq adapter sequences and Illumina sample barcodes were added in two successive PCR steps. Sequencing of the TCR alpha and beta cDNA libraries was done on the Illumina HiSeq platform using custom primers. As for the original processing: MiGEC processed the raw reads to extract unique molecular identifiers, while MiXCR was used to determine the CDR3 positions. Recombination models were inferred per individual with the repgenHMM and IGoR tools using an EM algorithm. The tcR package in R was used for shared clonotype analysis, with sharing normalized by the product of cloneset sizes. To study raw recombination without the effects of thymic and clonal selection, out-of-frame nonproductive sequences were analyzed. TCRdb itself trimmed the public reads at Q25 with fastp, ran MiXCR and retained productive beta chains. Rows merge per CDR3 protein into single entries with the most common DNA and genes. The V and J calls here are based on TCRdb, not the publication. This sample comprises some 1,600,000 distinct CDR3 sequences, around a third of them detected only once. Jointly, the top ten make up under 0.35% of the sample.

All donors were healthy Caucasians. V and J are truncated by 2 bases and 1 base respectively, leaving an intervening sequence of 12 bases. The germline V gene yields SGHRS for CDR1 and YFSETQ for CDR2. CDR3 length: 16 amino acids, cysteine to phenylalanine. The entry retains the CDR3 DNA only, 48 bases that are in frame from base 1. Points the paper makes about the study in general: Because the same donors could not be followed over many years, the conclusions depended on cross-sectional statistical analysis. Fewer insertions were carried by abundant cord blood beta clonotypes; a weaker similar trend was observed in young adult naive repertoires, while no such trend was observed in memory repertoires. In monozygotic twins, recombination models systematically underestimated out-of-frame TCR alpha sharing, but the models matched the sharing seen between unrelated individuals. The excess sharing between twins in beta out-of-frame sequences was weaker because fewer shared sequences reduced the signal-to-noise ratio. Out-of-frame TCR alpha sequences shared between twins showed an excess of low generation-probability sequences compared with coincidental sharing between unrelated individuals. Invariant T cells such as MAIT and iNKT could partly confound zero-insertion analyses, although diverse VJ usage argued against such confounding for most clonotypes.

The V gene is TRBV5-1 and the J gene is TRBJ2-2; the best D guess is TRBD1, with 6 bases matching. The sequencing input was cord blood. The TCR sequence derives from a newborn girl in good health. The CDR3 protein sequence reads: CASSLLSGVNTGELFF. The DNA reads TGCGCCAGCAGCTTACTATCAGGGGTGAACACCGGGGAGCTGTTTTTT.